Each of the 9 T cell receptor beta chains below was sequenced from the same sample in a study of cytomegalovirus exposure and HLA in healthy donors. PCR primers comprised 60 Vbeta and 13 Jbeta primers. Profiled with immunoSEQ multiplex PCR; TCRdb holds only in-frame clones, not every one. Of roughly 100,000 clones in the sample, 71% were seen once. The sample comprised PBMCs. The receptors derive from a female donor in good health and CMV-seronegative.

The CDR3 loop is CASSFEQQDGYTF. As DNA, the CDR3 is TGTGCCAGCAGTTTTGAACAGCAGGATGGCTACACCTTC. This sequence joins TRBV28 and TRBJ1-2; no firm D call. V lost 3 bases and J lost 6, with 11 bases in between. The CDR3 has 13 residues. Per the germline V gene, CDR1 is MDHEN and CDR2 is SYDVKM.

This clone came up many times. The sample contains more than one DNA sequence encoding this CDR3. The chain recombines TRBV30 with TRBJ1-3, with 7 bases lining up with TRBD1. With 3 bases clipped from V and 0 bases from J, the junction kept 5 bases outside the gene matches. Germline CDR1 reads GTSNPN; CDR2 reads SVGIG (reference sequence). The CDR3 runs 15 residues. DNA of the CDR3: TGTGCCTGGAGCCGGGACAGCGGCTCTGGAAACACCATATATTTT. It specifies CAWSRDSGSGNTIYF.

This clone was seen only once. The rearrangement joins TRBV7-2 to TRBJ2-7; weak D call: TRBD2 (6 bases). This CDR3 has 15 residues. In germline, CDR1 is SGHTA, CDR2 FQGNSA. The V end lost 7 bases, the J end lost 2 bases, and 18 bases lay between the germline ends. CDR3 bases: TGTGCCAGCAACCGACTTTCGGAGGGTACCTACGAGCAGTACTTC. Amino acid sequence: CASNRLSEGTYEQYF.

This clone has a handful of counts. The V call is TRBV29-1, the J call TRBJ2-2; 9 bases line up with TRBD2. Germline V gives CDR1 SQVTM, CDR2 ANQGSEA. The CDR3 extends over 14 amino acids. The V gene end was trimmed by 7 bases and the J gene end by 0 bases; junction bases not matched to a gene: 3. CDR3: CSARLAANTGELFF. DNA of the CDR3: TGCAGCGCCCGACTAGCGGCGAACACCGGGGAGCTGTTTTTT.

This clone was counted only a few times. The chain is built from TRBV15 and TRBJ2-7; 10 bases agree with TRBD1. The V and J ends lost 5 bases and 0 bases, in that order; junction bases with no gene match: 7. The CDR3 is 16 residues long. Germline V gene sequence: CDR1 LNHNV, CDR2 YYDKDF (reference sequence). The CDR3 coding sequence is TGTGCCACCAGCGTAGGACAGGGGGACGGCTCCTACGAGCAGTACTTC. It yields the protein CATSVGQGDGSYEQYF.

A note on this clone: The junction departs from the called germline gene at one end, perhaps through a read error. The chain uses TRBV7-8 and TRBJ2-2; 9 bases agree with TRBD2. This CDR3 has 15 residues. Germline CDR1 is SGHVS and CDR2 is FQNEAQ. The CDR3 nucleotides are TGTGCCAGCAGATTAGCGGGAGCAAACACCGGGGAGCTGTTTTTT. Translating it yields CASRLAGANTGELFF.

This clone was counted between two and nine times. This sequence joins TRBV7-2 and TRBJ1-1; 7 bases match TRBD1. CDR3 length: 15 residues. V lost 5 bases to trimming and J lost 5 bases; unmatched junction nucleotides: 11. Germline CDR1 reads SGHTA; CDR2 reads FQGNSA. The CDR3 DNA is TGTGCCAGCAGCCCATCCGGTACAGGGGTGACTGAAGCTTTCTTT. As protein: CASSPSGTGVTEAFF.

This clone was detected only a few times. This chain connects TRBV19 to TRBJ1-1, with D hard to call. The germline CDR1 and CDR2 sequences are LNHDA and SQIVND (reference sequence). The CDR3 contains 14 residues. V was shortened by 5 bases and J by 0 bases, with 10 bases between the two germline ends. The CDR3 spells CASSGRGMNTEAFF. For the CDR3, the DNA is TGTGCCAGTAGTGGTCGGGGTATGAACACTGAAGCTTTCTTT.

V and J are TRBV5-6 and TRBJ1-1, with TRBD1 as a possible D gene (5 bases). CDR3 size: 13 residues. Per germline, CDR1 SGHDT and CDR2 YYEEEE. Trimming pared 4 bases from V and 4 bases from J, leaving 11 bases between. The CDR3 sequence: CASSRGYGTEAFF. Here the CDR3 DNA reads TGTGCCAGCAGCCGGGGGTATGGCACTGAAGCTTTCTTT.